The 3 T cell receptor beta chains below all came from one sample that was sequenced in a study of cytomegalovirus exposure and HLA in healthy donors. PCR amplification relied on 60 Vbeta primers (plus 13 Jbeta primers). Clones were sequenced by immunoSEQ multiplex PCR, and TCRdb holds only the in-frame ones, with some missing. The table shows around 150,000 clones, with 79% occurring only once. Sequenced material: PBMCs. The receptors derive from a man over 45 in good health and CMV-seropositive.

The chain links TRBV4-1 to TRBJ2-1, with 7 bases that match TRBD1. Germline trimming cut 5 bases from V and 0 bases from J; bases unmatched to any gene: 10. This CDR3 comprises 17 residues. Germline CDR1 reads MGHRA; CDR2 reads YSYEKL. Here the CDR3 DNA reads TGCGCCAGCAGCTTATTATCTTCAGGGGGCTCCTACAATGAGCAGTTCTTC. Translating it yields CASSLLSSGGSYNEQFF.

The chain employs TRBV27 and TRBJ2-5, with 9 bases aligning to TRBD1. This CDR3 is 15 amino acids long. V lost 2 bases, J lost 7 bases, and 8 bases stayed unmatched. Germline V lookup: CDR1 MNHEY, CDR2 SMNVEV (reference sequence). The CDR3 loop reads CASSLAVDRGATQYF. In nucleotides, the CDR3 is TGTGCCAGCAGTTTAGCGGTGGACAGGGGCGCGACCCAGTACTTC.

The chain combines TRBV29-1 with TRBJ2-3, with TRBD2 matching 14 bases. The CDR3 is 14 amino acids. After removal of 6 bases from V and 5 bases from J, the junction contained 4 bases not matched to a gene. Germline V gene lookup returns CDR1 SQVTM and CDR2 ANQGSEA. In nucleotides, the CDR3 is TGCAGCGTGGGACTAGCGGGAGTCAGAGATACGCAGTATTTT. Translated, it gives CSVGLAGVRDTQYF.